Listed here are 8 T cell receptor beta chains from one sample, sequenced in a study of cytomegalovirus exposure and HLA in healthy donors. The PCR contained 60 Vbeta and 13 Jbeta primers. Sequencing used immunoSEQ multiplex PCR; TCRdb keeps in-frame clones, though not all of them. The repertoire holds about 160,000 clones, with 68% as singletons. Sequencing was done on a sample of PBMCs. These receptors were collected from a woman aged 40 to 49 in good health and CMV-seropositive.

The chain has TRBV28 and TRBJ2-5; unclear D gene. This CDR3 is 11 amino acids long. V was trimmed by 6 bases and J by 5 bases, leaving 7 bases between them. Germline-derived CDR1 and CDR2 are MDHEN and SYDVKM. CDR3 protein: CASSELETQYF. The CDR3 nucleotides are TGTGCCAGCAGCGAGTTGGAGACCCAGTACTTC.

The chain employs TRBV5-4 and TRBJ2-3, with 10 nucleotides matching TRBD2. Germline trimming cut 0 bases from V and 2 bases from J; bases unmatched to any gene: 3. The CDR3 is 16 amino acids. Germline V CDR1 and CDR2: SGHNT, YYREEE (reference sequence). CDR3 loop: CASSLGLAGATDTQYF. As DNA, the CDR3 is TGTGCCAGCAGCTTGGGGCTAGCGGGAGCCACAGATACGCAGTATTTT.

The sample holds a few counts of this clone. This chain connects TRBV5-6 to TRBJ2-5; 10 bases agree with TRBD2. The germline V gene encodes CDR1 SGHDT and CDR2 YYEEEE. The length of the CDR3 is 16 residues. The V segment lost 1 base and the J segment 5 bases; nucleotides outside the gene matches: 8. CDR3 in DNA: TGTGCCAGCAGCTTGACTAGCGGGACCCTAATCGAGACCCAGTACTTC. Translation: CASSLTSGTLIETQYF.

This chain links TRBV29-1 with TRBJ1-2, with D uncertain. Germline V lookup: CDR1 SQVTM, CDR2 ANQGSEA. V lost 3 bases and J 3 bases, leaving 14 bases between the germline ends. This CDR3 comprises 14 residues. The CDR3 region is CSVESTENDYGYTF. The CDR3 DNA reads TGCAGCGTTGAGAGTACCGAGAATGACTATGGCTACACCTTC.

The chain joins TRBV7-3 to TRBJ2-1; maybe TRBD1 (6 bases). Germline loops: CDR1 SGHTA, CDR2 FQGTGA. V lost 5 bases, J lost 10 bases, and 9 bases lay in between. The CDR3 consists of 11 residues. The CDR3 sequence: CASSNRDEQFF. The CDR3, as DNA: TGTGCCAGCAGCAACAGGGACGAGCAGTTCTTC.

The chain combines TRBV23-1 with TRBJ2-7, with a weak D call TRBD2 (7 bases). TRBV23-1 carries the ORF label, with uncertain function. This CDR3 is built from 14 residues. Trimming took 2 bases from V and 4 from J, leaving 12 bases between them. CDR3 region: CASSQERGGYEQYF. Here the CDR3 DNA reads TGCGCCAGCAGTCAAGAGAGGGGGGGTTACGAGCAGTACTTC.

This chain uses TRBV5-4 with TRBJ2-7; D is possibly TRBD2 (6 bases). Germline V CDR1 and CDR2: SGHNT, YYREEE (reference sequence). This CDR3 comprises 14 residues. The V end was cut by 3 bases, the J end by 4 bases, with 14 bases between. The CDR3 is CASSSLGGRYEQYF. CDR3 nucleotides: TGTGCCAGCAGCTCGCTCGGGGGTAGATACGAGCAGTACTTC.

The V gene is TRBV23-1, the J gene TRBJ1-2; 10 bases line up with TRBD1. TRBV23-1 qualifies as an ORF whose function is uncertain. The ends lost 4 bases at V and 5 bases at J; junction bases unmatched: 10. CDR3 size: 16 residues. DNA for the CDR3: TGCGCCAGCAGTCGACCGACCGGGACAGGGGTGTATGGCTACACCTTC. Protein sequence: CASSRPTGTGVYGYTF.